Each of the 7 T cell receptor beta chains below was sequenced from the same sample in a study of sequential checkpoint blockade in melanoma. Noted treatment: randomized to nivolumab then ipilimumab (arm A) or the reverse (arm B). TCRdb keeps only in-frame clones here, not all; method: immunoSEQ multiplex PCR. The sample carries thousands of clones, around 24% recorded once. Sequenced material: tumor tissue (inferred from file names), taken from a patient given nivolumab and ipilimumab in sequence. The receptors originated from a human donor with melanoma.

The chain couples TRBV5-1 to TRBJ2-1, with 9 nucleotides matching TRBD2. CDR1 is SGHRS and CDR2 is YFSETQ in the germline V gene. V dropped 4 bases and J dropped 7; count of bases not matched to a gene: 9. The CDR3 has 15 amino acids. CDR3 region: CASSPSGEGLNEQFF. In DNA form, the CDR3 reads TGCGCCAGCAGCCCTAGCGGGGAGGGGTTAAATGAGCAGTTCTTC. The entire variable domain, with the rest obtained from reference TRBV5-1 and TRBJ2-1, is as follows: KAGVTQTPRYLIKTRGQQVTLSCSPISGHRSVSWYQQTPGQGLQFLFEYFSETQRNKGNFPGRFSGRQFSNSRSEMNVSTLELGDSALYLCASSPSGEGLNEQFFGPGTRLTVL.

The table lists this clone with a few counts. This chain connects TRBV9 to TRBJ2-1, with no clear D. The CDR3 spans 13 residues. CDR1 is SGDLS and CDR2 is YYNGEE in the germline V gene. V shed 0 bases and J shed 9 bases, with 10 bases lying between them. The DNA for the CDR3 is TGTGCCAGCAGCGTAGGTGGGATTCGTGAGCAGTTCTTC. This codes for CASSVGGIREQFF.

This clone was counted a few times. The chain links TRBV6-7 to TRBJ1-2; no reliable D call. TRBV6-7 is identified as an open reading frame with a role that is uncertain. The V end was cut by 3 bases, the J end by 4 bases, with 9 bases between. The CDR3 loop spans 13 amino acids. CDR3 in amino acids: CASSYERPYGYTF. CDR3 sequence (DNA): TGTGCCAGCAGTTATGAGAGACCCTATGGCTACACCTTC.

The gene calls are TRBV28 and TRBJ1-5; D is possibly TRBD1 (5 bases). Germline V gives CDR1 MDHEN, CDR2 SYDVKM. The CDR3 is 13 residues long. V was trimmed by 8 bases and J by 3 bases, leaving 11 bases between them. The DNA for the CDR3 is TGTGCCAGCTCCGGGGCTCTCAATCAGCCCCAGCATTTT. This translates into CASSGALNQPQHF.

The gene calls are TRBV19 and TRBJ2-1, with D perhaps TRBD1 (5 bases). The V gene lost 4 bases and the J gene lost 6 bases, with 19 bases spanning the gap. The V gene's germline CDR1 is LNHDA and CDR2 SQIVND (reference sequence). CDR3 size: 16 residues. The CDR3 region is CASSRSREIRTNEQFF. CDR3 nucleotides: TGTGCCAGTAGTAGATCCAGGGAAATAAGGACCAATGAGCAGTTCTTC.

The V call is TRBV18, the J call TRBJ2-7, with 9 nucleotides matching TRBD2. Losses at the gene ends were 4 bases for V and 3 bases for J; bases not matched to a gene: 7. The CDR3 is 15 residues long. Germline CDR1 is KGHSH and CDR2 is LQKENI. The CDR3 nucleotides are TGTGCCAGCTCACACGTGACTAGCGGAATCTACGAGCAGTACGTC. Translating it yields CASSHVTSGIYEQYV.

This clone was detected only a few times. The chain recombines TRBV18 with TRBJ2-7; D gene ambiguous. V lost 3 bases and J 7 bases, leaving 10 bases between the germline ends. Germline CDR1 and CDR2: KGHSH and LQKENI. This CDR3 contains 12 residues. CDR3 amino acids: CASSPGPGEQYV. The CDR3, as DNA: TGTGCCAGCTCACCCGGGCCCGGAGAGCAGTACGTC.